The TCR beta chain under discussion was sequenced for a study of cytomegalovirus exposure and HLA in healthy donors. The PCR was carried out with 60 Vbeta primers and 13 Jbeta primers. Some clones are missing from TCRdb's copy, which holds only in-frame ones; the method was immunoSEQ multiplex PCR. This table holds about 100,000 clones, roughly 80% found once. This clone was observed a single time. This receptor was obtained from a man aged 40-49 years in good health and CMV-seropositive. Sequenced material: PBMCs.

CDR3 in amino acids: CATSTDRGRFNEQFF. CDR3 DNA: TGTGCCACCAGCACGGACAGGGGGCGCTTCAATGAGCAGTTCTTC. The V gene is TRBV15, the J gene TRBJ2-1; 11 nucleotides agree with TRBD1. V gave up 4 bases and J gave up 6 bases; unmatched junction bases: 5. CDR1 and CDR2 (germline): LNHNV, YYDKDF (reference sequence). CDR3 size: 15 residues.